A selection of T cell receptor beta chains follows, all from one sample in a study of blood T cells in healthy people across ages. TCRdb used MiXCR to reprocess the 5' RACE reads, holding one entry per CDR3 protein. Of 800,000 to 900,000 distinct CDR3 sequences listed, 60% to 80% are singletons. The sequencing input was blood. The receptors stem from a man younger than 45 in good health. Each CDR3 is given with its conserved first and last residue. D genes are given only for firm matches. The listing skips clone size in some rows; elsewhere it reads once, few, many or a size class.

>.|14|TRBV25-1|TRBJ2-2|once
TGTGCCAGCAGTGAGTCCGGGGACACCGGGGAGCTGTTTTTT
CASSESGDTGELFF
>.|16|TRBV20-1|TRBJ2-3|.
TGCAGTGCTAGGGGGAGAGGCAGGCCGTCCACAGATACGCAGTATTTT
CSARGRGRPSTDTQYF
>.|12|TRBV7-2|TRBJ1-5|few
TGTGCCAGCAGCCTCACGGGTCAGCCCCAGCATTTT
CASSLTGQPQHF
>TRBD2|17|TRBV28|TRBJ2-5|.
TGTGCCAGCAGCCCCGACCCAGGACTAGCGGGGGAAGAGACCCAGTACTTC
CASSPDPGLAGEETQYF
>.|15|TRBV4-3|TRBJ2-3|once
TGCGCCAGCAGCCAAGATTGGTCCCGCGGGAATACGCAGTATTTT
CASSQDWSRGNTQYF
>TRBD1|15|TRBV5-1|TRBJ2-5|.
TGCGCCAGCAGCTTCTGGGACAGGGTCGGTGAGACCCAGTACTTC
CASSFWDRVGETQYF
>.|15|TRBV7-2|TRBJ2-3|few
TGTGCCAGCAGCTTAGCCGGGGGAGACACAGATACGCAGTATTTT
CASSLAGGDTDTQYF
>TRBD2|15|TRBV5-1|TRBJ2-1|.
TGCGCCAGCAGCTTGAACGGGGGGGTATACAATGAGCAGTTCTTC
CASSLNGGVYNEQFF
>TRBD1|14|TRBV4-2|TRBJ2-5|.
TGTGCCAGCAGCCAGGACAGGGGGACAGAGACCCAGTACTTC
CASSQDRGTETQYF
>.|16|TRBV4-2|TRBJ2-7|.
TGTGCCAGCAGCCAAGTTTTGGGGGAAACCTTCTACGAGCAGTACTTC
CASSQVLGETFYEQYF
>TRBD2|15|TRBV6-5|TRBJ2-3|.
TGTGCCAGTAACCCGACGGGAGGGCACACAGATACGCAGTATTTT
CASNPTGGHTDTQYF
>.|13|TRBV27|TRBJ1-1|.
TGTGCCAGCAGTGAGACACTGAACACTGAAGCTTTCTTT
CASSETLNTEAFF
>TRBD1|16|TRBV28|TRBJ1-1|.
TGTGCCAGCAGTCCCCCCGGCGGGACAGGGTTCACTGAAGCTTTCTTT
CASSPPGGTGFTEAFF
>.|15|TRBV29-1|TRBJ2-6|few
TGCAGCGTGGGTTTGGACCGGGGAGGGGCCAACGTCCTGACTTTC
CSVGLDRGGANVLTF
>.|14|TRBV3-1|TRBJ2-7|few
TGTGCCAGCAGCCCCTTGGCGGGACCCTACGAGCAGTACTTC
CASSPLAGPYEQYF
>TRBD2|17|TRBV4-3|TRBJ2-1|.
TGCGCCAGCAGCCAAGATCAACTAGCGGGCTCCTACGATGAGCAGTTCTTC
CASSQDQLAGSYDEQFF
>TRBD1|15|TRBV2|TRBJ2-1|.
TGTGCCAGCCAAACAAGAACACAGGGGGCGAATGAGCAGTTCTTC
CASQTRTQGANEQFF
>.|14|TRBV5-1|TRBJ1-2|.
TGCGCCAGCAGCTCAAGGGCCAGGGATGACGGCTACACCTTC
CASSSRARDDGYTF
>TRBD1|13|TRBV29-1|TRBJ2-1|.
TGCAGCGCTCCGGGACAGGGGGCGGTTGAGCAGTTCTTC
CSAPGQGAVEQFF
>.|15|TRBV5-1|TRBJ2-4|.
TGCGCCAGCAGTCACGGGGATGTAGCCAAAAACATTCAGTACTTC
CASSHGDVAKNIQYF
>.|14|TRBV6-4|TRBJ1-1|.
TGTGCCAGCAGTGCCCAGGGTGGCAACACTGAAGCTTTCTTT
CASSAQGGNTEAFF
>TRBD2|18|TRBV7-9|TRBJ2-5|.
TGTGCCAGCAGCTTCCCCTGGGTAGCGGGGGGGAATCAAGAGACCCAGTACTTC
CASSFPWVAGGNQETQYF
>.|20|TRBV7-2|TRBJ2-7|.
TGTGCCAGCAGCTTAGCTGAACCCGAAGGGAAGGAGGCCCAATGGGTCGAGCAGTACTTC
CASSLAEPEGKEAQWVEQYF
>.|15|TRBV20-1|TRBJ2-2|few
TGCAGTGCCGAAAAGAGCAGGGCGAGAACCGGGGAGCTGTTTTTT
CSAEKSRARTGELFF
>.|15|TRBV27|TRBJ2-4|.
TGTGCCAGCAGCGACCTACGTTTAGCCAAAAACATTCAGTACTTC
CASSDLRLAKNIQYF
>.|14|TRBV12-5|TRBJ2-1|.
TGTGCTAGTGGTTTGGAGGGCCTCTTTAGTGAGCAGTTCTTC
CASGLEGLFSEQFF
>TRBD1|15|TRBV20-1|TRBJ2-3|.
TGCAGTGCCTCCGGGGGACAGGGGCACACAGATACGCAGTATTTT
CSASGGQGHTDTQYF
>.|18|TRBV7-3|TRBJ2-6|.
TGTGCCAGCAGCCTACGTAAAGCCGGGGGCTCTGGGGCCAACGTCCTGACTTTC
CASSLRKAGGSGANVLTF
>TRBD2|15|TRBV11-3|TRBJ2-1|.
TGTGCCAGCAGTAGCGGGGGGGCCGGGTACAATGAGCAGTTCTTC
CASSSGGAGYNEQFF
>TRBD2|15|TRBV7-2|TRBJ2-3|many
TGTGCCAGCAGCTTGCTAGCGGGGGGAGCAGATACGCAGTATTTT
CASSLLAGGADTQYF
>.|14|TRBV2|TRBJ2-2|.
TGTGCCAGCAGGGGGGACTTGAACACCGGGGAGCTGTTTTTT
CASRGDLNTGELFF
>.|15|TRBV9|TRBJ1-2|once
TGTGCCAGCAGCGTCTTTAGGGGAGAGCGCTATGGCTACACCTTC
CASSVFRGERYGYTF
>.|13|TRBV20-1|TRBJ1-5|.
TGCAGTGCTAGCAACCGTAGCAATCAGCCCCAGCATTTT
CSASNRSNQPQHF